Below, 27 T cell receptor beta chains from the same sample are listed, as sequenced in a study of beta chain features in type 1 diabetes. Findings and caveats of the study: There was a moderate but significant shortening of TCRB CDR3s in all four CD4+ subsets of Type 1 diabetes patients.

Of the isolated RNA, all was reverse transcribed, and so the sequenced material was expressed TCRB transcripts. Using immunoSEQ multiplex PCR, the repertoire was profiled, and TCRdb retains in-frame clones only, with some absent. The table lists 160,000 or so clones, 7.5% to 9.5% of them singletons. Their recognized antigens are unknown. Specimen: central memory CD4+ T cells from blood. The receptors were gathered from a woman between 18 and 29 years old with type 1 diabetes.

The J gene is TRBJ1-2, the V gene TRBV29-1; 8 bases match TRBD1. The germline V gene has CDR1 SQVTM and CDR2 ANQGSEA. This CDR3 comprises 15 residues. V gave up 5 bases and J gave up 5 bases; unmatched junction bases: 13. CDR3 in DNA: TGCAGCGTTACACCTTTTTCAGGGGGCGCATATGGCTACACCTTC. Residues: CSVTPFSGGAYGYTF.

This clone was seen only a few times. V and J are TRBV5-6 and TRBJ2-7, with 8 bases identical to TRBD1. This CDR3 spans 14 amino acids. Per germline, CDR1 SGHDT and CDR2 YYEEEE. The V and J ends lost 4 bases and 2 bases, in that order; junction bases with no gene match: 5. The chain's CDR3 is CASSARGLPYEQYF. In nucleotides, the CDR3 is TGTGCCAGCAGCGCCAGGGGGCTTCCCTACGAGCAGTACTTC.

The CDR3 bases are TGTGCCAGCAGTTTGATTAGCGGGCATTCCTACGAGCAGTACTTC. Encoded protein: CASSLISGHSYEQYF. The V and J genes are TRBV28 and TRBJ2-7; 7 nucleotides line up with TRBD2. This CDR3 is built from 15 residues. V lost 3 bases and J lost 1; bases outside the gene matches: 6. Germline-derived CDR1 and CDR2 are MDHEN and SYDVKM. The full variable domain, with the rest looked up from reference TRBV28 and TRBJ2-7, is DVKVTQSSRYLVKRTGEKVFLECVQDMDHENMFWYRQDPGLGLRLIYFSYDVKMKEKGDIPEGYSVSREKKERFSLILESASTNQTSMYLCASSLISGHSYEQYFGPGTRLTVT.

The chain employs TRBV7-2 and TRBJ2-7; 9 bases are shared with TRBD1. The CDR3 has 14 residues. Germline V gives CDR1 SGHTA, CDR2 FQGNSA. V trimming: 5 bases; J trimming: 4 bases; junction bases outside the gene matches: 6. For the CDR3, the DNA is TGTGCCAGCAGCCGCGGGACAGGGTTGTACGAGCAGTACTTC. It codes for CASSRGTGLYEQYF.

The CDR3 sequence: CASSPGDYRGTQYF. Here the CDR3 DNA reads TGTGCCAGCAGCCCCGGGGACTACCGAGGGACCCAGTACTTC. The V gene is TRBV28, the J gene TRBJ2-5; 7 bases line up with TRBD2. This CDR3 spans 14 amino acids. Losses at the gene ends were 6 bases for V and 7 bases for J; bases not matched to a gene: 11. From germline, CDR1 is MDHEN and CDR2 SYDVKM.

V gene TRBV6-6 combines with J gene TRBJ2-5, with 7 bases lining up with TRBD1. Trimming cost V 4 bases and J 2 bases; bases outside gene matches: 4. Germline V gives CDR1 MNHNY, CDR2 SVGAGI (reference sequence). The CDR3 extends over 14 amino acids. DNA of the CDR3: TGTGCCAGCAGTTCCCAACAGGGGCAAGAGACCCAGTACTTC. Translated: CASSSQQGQETQYF.

This clone was seen at least ten times. The chain couples TRBV13 to TRBJ2-3; D not resolved. V lost 5 bases to trimming and J lost 3 bases, with 12 bases between them. Germline assignment: CDR1 PRHDT and CDR2 FYEKMQ (reference sequence). This CDR3 comprises 14 residues. The CDR3: CASSARRPTDTQYF. CDR3 DNA sequence: TGTGCCAGCAGCGCGAGGCGGCCGACAGATACGCAGTATTTT.

This clone was observed a few times. The rearrangement joins TRBV5-1 to TRBJ1-1; D is unresolved. The CDR3 spans 15 residues. CDR1 SGHRS and CDR2 YFSETQ come from the germline V gene. V was pared by 0 bases and J by 2 bases, with 11 bases between. CDR3: CASSLAASTNTEAFF. The CDR3 coding sequence is TGCGCCAGCAGCTTGGCCGCAAGTACTAACACTGAAGCTTTCTTT.

The chain couples TRBV20-1 to TRBJ1-4; unclear D gene. V lost 2 bases and J lost 8, with 6 bases in between. This CDR3 is 11 amino acids long. CDR1 is DFQATT and CDR2 is SNEGSKA in the germline V gene (reference sequence). CDR3 amino acids: CSARSEEKLFF. As DNA, the CDR3 is TGCAGTGCTAGATCCGAGGAAAAACTGTTTTTT.

In nucleotides, the CDR3 is TGTGCCAGCGGAAGGGACACGTTCGATACGCAGTATTTT. Translated, it gives CASGRDTFDTQYF. The chain couples TRBV6-6 to TRBJ2-3, with a weak D call TRBD1 (6 bases). V was shortened by 8 bases and J by 6 bases, with 15 bases between the two germline ends. The CDR3 length is 13 residues. Germline values: CDR1 MNHNY, CDR2 SVGAGI (reference sequence).

This clone was found a few times. The rearrangement links TRBV29-1 to TRBJ2-5; 8 nucleotides agree with TRBD1. This CDR3 has 14 residues. Trimming cost V 7 bases and J 4 bases; bases outside gene matches: 11. The germline gives CDR1 SQVTM, CDR2 ANQGSEA. The CDR3 spells CSAQEHRGRETQYF. The CDR3 DNA follows: TGCAGCGCCCAGGAGCACAGGGGGAGAGAGACCCAGTACTTC. Full variable domain (rest looked up from reference TRBV29-1 and TRBJ2-5): SAVISQKPSRDICQRGTSLTIQCQVDSQVTMMFWYRQQPGQSLTLIATANQGSEATYESGFVIDKFPISRPNLTFSTLTVSNMSPEDSSIYLCSAQEHRGRETQYFGPGTRLLVL.

The chain uses TRBV4-3 and TRBJ2-5; perhaps TRBD2 as D (5 bases). Germline CDR1 LGHNA, CDR2 YSLEER. The ends were cut back, 6 bases at V and 2 bases at J, with 10 bases in the middle. CDR3 size: 13 residues. In nucleotides, the CDR3 is TGCGCCAGCAGTCCCACTAGTCAAGAGACCCAGTACTTC. It specifies CASSPTSQETQYF.

The V call is TRBV2, the J call TRBJ2-2; D is ambiguous. The length of the CDR3 is 12 residues. Trimming removed 3 bases from V and 9 bases from J, with 8 bases in between. CDR1 is SNHLY and CDR2 is FYNNEI in the germline V gene. CDR3 protein: CASSDWLRELFF. CDR3 DNA: TGTGCCAGCAGTGACTGGCTCCGGGAGCTGTTTTTT. Together with reference TRBV2 and TRBJ2-2, the CDR3 gives the full variable domain: EPEVTQTPSHQVTQMGQEVILRCVPISNHLYFYWYRQILGQKVEFLVSFYNNEISEKSEIFDDQFSVERPDGSNFTLKIRSTKLEDSAMYFCASSDWLRELFFGEGSRLTVL.

The CDR3 sequence is CASSVRGLEEKLFF. The DNA for the CDR3 is TGTGCCAGCAGCGTCAGGGGGCTTGAGGAAAAACTGTTTTTT. The genes are TRBV4-2 and TRBJ1-4; the match to TRBD1 covers 8 bases. Germline V gene lookup returns CDR1 LGHNA and CDR2 YNFKEQ. The CDR3 runs to 14 residues. V gave up 5 bases and J gave up 8 bases; unmatched junction bases: 7.

J is TRBJ2-2 and V is TRBV7-2, with D possibly matching TRBD2 (6 bases). CDR1 is SGHTA and CDR2 is FQGNSA in the germline V gene. Trimming took 5 bases from V and 1 from J, leaving 11 bases between them. CDR3 size: 15 residues. The CDR3 reads CASSPPGGNTGELFF. For the CDR3, the DNA is TGTGCCAGCAGCCCTCCCGGGGGGAACACCGGGGAGCTGTTTTTT. The variable domain in full, with the rest retrieved from reference TRBV7-2 and TRBJ2-2, is GAGVSQSPSNKVTEKGKDVELRCDPISGHTALYWYRQSLGQGLEFLIYFQGNSAPDKSGLPSDRFSAERTGGSVSTLTIQRTQQEDSAVYLCASSPPGGNTGELFFGEGSRLTVL.

This chain joins TRBV10-2 and TRBJ2-3, with a possible D match to TRBD2 (5 bases). The CDR3 is 14 amino acids. Germline assignment: CDR1 WSHSY and CDR2 SAAADI. Trimming took off 9 bases at V and 2 bases at J, with 15 bases between the two ends. CDR3 protein: CASKDSDSTDTQYF. The CDR3 region has the DNA TGCGCCAGTAAAGATAGCGATTCCACAGATACGCAGTATTTT.

In this sample, this clone turned up a few times. The chain has TRBV7-6 and TRBJ2-3, with D possibly matching TRBD2 (5 bases). CDR3 length: 15 residues. V dropped 4 bases and J dropped 1 base, with 12 bases sitting between them. Looked up from germline, CDR1 is SGHVS and CDR2 is FNYEAQ. CDR3 protein: CASSSLGRGTDTQYF. The CDR3 DNA sequence: TGTGCCAGCAGCTCCCTCGGGCGGGGCACAGATACGCAGTATTTT.

This clone was seen a handful of times. The J gene is TRBJ2-5, the V gene TRBV5-4; possibly TRBD2 for D (5 bases). V was shortened by 4 bases and J by 4 bases, with 14 bases between the two germline ends. This CDR3 spans 14 amino acids. Germline V lookup: CDR1 SGHNT, CDR2 YYREEE (reference sequence). CDR3 loop: CASSVGRVGETQYF. In DNA, the CDR3 is TGTGCCAGCAGCGTTGGGAGAGTGGGAGAGACCCAGTACTTC.

A few counts support this clone. The gene calls are TRBV18 and TRBJ1-4; D remains unclear. Germline lookup yields CDR1 KGHSH and CDR2 LQKENI. Trimming left V 4 bases short and J 8 bases short, with 8 bases between. CDR3 length equals 12 residues. CDR3 coding DNA: TGTGCCAGCTCACTACGGGAGGAAAAACTGTTTTTT. The encoded protein is CASSLREEKLFF.

CDR3 nucleotides: TGTGCATCCGGCCTACAGGAAGGAAAACTGTTTTTT. It translates to CASGLQEGKLFF. The chain uses TRBV12-5 and TRBJ1-4, with a possible D match to TRBD1 (5 bases). Germline CDR1 is LGHNT and CDR2 is FRNRAP. The CDR3 is 12 residues long.

The chain has TRBV5-1 and TRBJ2-1; 13 bases are shared with TRBD2. The CDR3 sequence is 17 residues long. Looked up from germline, CDR1 is SGHRS and CDR2 is YFSETQ. After removal of 4 bases from V and 8 bases from J, the junction contained 12 bases not matched to a gene. This CDR3 reads CASSPFTSGGARDEQFF. The CDR3 nucleotides read TGCGCCAGCAGCCCATTTACTAGCGGGGGGGCTCGCGATGAGCAGTTCTTC.

A few counts support this clone. The J gene is TRBJ2-7, the V gene TRBV11-3, with 8 bases identical to TRBD2. The CDR3 runs 11 residues. CDR1 is SGHNT, CDR2 YENEEA, per germline. V gave up 8 bases and J gave up 5 bases; unmatched junction bases: 2. Written as DNA, the CDR3 is TGTGCCAGCGTGCGGGAGGACGAGCAGTACTTC. Translating it yields CASVREDEQYF.

The chain couples TRBV4-1 to TRBJ2-2; a possible D gene is TRBD2 (6 bases). The CDR3 totals 16 residues. Trimming left V 4 bases short and J 4 bases short, with 16 bases between. CDR1 is MGHRA and CDR2 is YSYEKL in the germline V gene. CDR3 sequence (DNA): TGCGCCAGCAGCCGACCAGGAGGGGTCCGCACCGGGGAGCTGTTTTTT. Protein sequence: CASSRPGGVRTGELFF.

V and J are TRBV5-1 and TRBJ1-5; D not certain. Trimming removed 4 bases from V and 3 bases from J, with 8 bases in between. CDR3 length: 13 amino acids. CDR1 is SGHRS and CDR2 is YFSETQ in the germline V gene. CDR3 nucleotide sequence: TGCGCCAGCAGCCCCGTCCCCAATCAGCCCCAGCATTTT. Amino acid sequence: CASSPVPNQPQHF.

The table lists this clone with a few counts. The chain recombines TRBV27 with TRBJ1-2, with 7 nucleotides matching TRBD1. V dropped 7 bases and J dropped 2; count of bases not matched to a gene: 4. From germline, CDR1 is MNHEY and CDR2 SMNVEV (reference sequence). The CDR3 covers 13 residues. CDR3 region: CASMGQLNYGYTF. The DNA of the CDR3 is TGTGCCAGCATGGGACAGCTCAACTATGGCTACACCTTC.

There are a few counts of this clone. The chain couples TRBV20-1 to TRBJ1-2; D not certain. Trimming took 2 bases from V and 4 from J, leaving 5 bases between them. Germline V lookup: CDR1 DFQATT, CDR2 SNEGSKA (reference sequence). The CDR3 has 11 residues. The CDR3 here is CSARNTYGYTF. CDR3 nucleotide sequence: TGCAGTGCTAGAAACACCTATGGCTACACCTTC.

The gene calls are TRBV28 and TRBJ2-7, with 7 bases matching TRBD2. The CDR3 runs to 14 residues. The ends lost 5 bases at V and 5 bases at J; junction bases unmatched: 9. Germline V gives CDR1 MDHEN, CDR2 SYDVKM. The CDR3 DNA reads TGTGCCAGCAGTAGGGCGGGAGTAGTCGACGAGCAGTACTTC. Translation: CASSRAGVVDEQYF. Filled out from reference TRBV28 and TRBJ2-7, the complete variable domain reads DVKVTQSSRYLVKRTGEKVFLECVQDMDHENMFWYRQDPGLGLRLIYFSYDVKMKEKGDIPEGYSVSREKKERFSLILESASTNQTSMYLCASSRAGVVDEQYFGPGTRLTVT.